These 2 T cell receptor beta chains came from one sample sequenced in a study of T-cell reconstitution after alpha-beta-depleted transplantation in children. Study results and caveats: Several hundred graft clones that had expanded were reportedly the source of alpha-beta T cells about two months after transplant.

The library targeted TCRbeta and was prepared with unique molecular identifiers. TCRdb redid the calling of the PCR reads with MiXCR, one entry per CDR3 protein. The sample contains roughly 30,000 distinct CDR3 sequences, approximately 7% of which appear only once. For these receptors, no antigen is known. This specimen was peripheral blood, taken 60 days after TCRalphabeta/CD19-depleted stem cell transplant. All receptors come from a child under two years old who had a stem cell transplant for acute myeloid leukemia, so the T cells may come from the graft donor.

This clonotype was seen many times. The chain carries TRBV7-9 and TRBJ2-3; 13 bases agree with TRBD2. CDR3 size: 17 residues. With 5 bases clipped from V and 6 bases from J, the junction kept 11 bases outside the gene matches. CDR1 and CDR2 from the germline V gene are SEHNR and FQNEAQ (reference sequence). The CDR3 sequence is CASSHTGTSGMPDTQYF. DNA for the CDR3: TGTGCCAGCAGCCACACCGGGACTAGCGGGATGCCCGATACGCAGTATTTT.

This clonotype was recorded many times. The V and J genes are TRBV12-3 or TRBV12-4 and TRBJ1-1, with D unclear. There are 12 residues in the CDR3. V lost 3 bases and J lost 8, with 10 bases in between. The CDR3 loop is CASSFDTEEAFF. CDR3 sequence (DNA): TGTGCCAGCAGTTTCGACACTGAAGAAGCTTTCTTT.